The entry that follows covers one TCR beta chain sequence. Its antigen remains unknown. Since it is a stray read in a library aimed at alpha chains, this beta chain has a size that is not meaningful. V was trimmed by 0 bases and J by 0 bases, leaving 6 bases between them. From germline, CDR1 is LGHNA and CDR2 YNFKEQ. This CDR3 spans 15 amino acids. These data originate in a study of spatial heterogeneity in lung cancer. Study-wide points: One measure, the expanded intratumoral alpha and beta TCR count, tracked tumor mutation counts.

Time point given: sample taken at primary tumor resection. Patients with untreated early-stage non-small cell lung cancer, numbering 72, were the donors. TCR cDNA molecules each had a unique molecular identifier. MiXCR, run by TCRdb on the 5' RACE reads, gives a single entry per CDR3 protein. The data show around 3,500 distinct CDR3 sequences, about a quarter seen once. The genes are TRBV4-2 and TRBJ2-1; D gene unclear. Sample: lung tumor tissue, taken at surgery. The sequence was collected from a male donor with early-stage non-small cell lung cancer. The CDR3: CASSQELSSYNEQFF. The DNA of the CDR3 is TGTGCCAGCAGCCAAGAGCTAAGCTCCTACAATGAGCAGTTCTTC.